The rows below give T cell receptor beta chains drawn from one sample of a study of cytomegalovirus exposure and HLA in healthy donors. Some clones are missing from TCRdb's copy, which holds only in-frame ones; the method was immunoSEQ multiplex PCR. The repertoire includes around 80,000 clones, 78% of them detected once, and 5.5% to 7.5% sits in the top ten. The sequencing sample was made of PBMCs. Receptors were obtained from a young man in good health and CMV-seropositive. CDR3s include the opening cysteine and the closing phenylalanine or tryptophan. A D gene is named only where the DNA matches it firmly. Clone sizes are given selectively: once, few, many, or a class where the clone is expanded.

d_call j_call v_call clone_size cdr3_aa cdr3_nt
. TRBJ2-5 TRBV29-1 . CSVEVGGRRETQYF TGCAGCGTTGAGGTGGGGGGTCGACGAGAGACCCAGTACTTC
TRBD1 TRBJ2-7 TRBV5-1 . CASSRYGGTGGNEQYF TGCGCCAGCAGCCGCTATGGCGGGACAGGGGGCAACGAGCAGTACTTC
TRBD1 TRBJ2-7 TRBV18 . CASSLGQATYEQYF TGTGCCAGCTCACTCGGACAGGCGACCTACGAGCAGTACTTC
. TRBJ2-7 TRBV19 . CASSIGFPYEQYF TGTGCCAGTAGTATCGGGTTCCCCTACGAGCAGTACTTC
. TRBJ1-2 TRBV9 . CASSSQGRYGYTF TGTGCCAGCAGCAGTCAGGGTAGATATGGCTACACCTTC
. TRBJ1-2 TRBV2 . CASNQANYGYTF TGTGCCAGCAATCAGGCTAACTATGGCTACACCTTC
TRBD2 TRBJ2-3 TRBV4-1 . CASSQVVAGGTDTQYF TGCGCCAGCAGCCAAGTTGTAGCGGGAGGCACAGATACGCAGTATTTT
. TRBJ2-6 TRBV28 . CASSQGGVIGTF TGTGCCAGCAGCCAAGGCGGGGTTATAGGGACTTTC
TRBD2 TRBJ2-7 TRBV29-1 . CSAWGGKSTYEQYF TGCAGCGCTTGGGGGGGGAAGTCGACCTACGAGCAGTACTTC
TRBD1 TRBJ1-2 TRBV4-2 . CASSQMGQGVDYGYTF TGTGCCAGCAGCCAAATGGGACAGGGAGTGGACTATGGCTACACCTTC
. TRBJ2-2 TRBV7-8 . CASSLIVRTGELFF TGTGCCAGCAGCTTAATCGTGCGCACCGGGGAGCTGTTTTTT
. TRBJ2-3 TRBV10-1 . CASSPSLTDTQYF TGCGCCAGCAGCCCTAGCCTCACAGATACGCAGTATTTT
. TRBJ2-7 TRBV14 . CASSQTTVSYEQYF TGTGCCAGCAGCCAAACGACAGTTTCCTACGAGCAGTACTTC
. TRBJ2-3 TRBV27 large CASSLLATDTQYF TGTGCCAGCAGTTTATTGGCCACAGATACGCAGTATTTT
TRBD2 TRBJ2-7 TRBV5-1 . CASRRLAESSYEQYF TGCGCCAGCAGACGACTAGCGGAGAGCTCCTACGAGCAGTACTTC
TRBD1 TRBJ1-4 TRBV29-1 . CSVCWDSNEKLFF TGCAGCGTTTGTTGGGACAGTAATGAAAAACTGTTTTTT
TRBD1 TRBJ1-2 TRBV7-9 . CAIAHRGDYGYTF TGTGCCATCGCCCACAGGGGTGACTATGGCTACACCTTC
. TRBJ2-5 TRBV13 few CAPSPQGMKETQYF TGTGCCCCCTCCCCCCAGGGGATGAAAGAGACCCAGTACTTC
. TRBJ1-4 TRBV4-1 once CASSQDSPGLYYEKLFF TGCGCCAGCAGCCAAGATTCTCCGGGACTCTATTATGAAAAACTGTTTTTT
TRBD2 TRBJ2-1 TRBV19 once CASIRTSGGYNEQFF TGTGCCAGTATCCGCACTAGCGGAGGTTACAATGAGCAGTTCTTC
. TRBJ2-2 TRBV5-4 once CASSPAGPGELFF TGTGCCAGCAGCCCGGCGGGACCCGGGGAGCTGTTTTTT
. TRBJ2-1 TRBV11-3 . CASSSDSYNEQFF TGTGCCAGCAGCTCGGACAGTTACAATGAGCAGTTCTTC
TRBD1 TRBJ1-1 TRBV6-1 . CASSAGGMNTEAFF TGTGCCAGCAGTGCAGGGGGGATGAACACTGAAGCTTTCTTT
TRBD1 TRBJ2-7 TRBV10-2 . CASTRDRGYEQYF TGCGCCAGCACCCGGGACAGAGGATACGAGCAGTACTTC
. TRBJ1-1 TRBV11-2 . CASSLKSPGGGNTEAFF TGTGCCAGCAGCTTAAAATCCCCTGGGGGGGGCAACACTGAAGCTTTCTTT
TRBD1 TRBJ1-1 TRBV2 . CASSYGQGLPNTEAFF TGTGCCAGCAGCTATGGACAGGGCCTTCCGAACACTGAAGCTTTCTTT
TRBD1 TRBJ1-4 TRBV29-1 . CSVDPTGQNEKLFF TGCAGCGTTGATCCGACAGGGCAAAATGAAAAACTGTTTTTT
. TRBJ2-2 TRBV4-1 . CASSQDQRGTGELFF TGCGCCAGCAGCCAAGATCAAAGGGGCACCGGGGAGCTGTTTTTT
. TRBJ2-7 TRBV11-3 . CASSPNGQAF TGTGCCAGCAGCCCTAACGGACAAGCCTTC
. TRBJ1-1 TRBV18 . CASSPQRRTEAFF TGTGCCAGCTCACCGCAAAGGAGGACTGAAGCTTTCTTT
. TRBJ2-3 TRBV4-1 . CASSQSRGKRSTYTDTQYF TGCGCCAGCAGCCAAAGTCGGGGAAAGCGTAGTACTTACACAGATACGCAGTATTTT
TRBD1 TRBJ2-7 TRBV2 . CASTQGISYEQYF TGTGCCAGTACACAGGGGATATCCTACGAGCAGTACTTC
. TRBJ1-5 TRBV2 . CASSGLGPDSNQPQHF TGTGCCAGCAGTGGATTGGGCCCGGATAGCAATCAGCCCCAGCATTTT
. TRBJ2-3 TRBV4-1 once CASSQGTRGDTQYF TGCGCCAGCAGCCAAGGGACCCGGGGAGATACGCAGTATTTT
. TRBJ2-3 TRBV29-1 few CSVESGTDTQYF TGCAGCGTTGAATCGGGCACAGATACGCAGTATTTT
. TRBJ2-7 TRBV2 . CASSGPSRSYEQYF TGTGCCAGCAGTGGGCCCTCCCGCTCCTACGAGCAGTACTTC
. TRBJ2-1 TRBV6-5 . CASTSASATYNEQFF TGTGCCAGCACCTCGGCTAGCGCCACCTACAATGAGCAGTTCTTC
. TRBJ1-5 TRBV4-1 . CASSQLLVSNQPQHF TGCGCCAGCAGCCAACTGCTAGTTAGCAATCAGCCCCAGCATTTT
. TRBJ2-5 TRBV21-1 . CASSKAGVAGVQYF TGTGCCAGCAGCAAAGCTGGCGTCGCGGGGGTCCAGTACTTC
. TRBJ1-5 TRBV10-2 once CASNPTARNQPQHF TGCGCCAGCAACCCGACAGCTCGGAACCAGCCCCAGCATTTT
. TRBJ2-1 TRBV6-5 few CASRPMKGLDEQFF TGTGCCAGCAGGCCCATGAAGGGGTTGGATGAGCAGTTCTTC